A selection of T cell receptor beta chains follows, all from one sample in a study of blood T cell repertoires in COVID-19. Clones were sequenced by immunoSEQ multiplex PCR, and TCRdb holds only the in-frame ones, with some missing. The table shows about 170,000 clones, with 80% to 85% occurring only once. The specimen sequenced was peripheral blood. Receptors originate from a human donor with acute or convalescent COVID-19. The donor label of this sample is uncertain. CDR3s include the opening cysteine and the closing phenylalanine or tryptophan. For some rows the clone size is stated as once, few or many, or as a class when expanded; others skip it.

V,J,size,CDR3
TRBV7-2,TRBJ2-7,-,CASSSVSAGVYEQYF
TRBV19,TRBJ2-1,-,CASSQGQGPYNEQFF
TRBV28,TRBJ2-1,few,CASSLWTGYGHNEQFF
TRBV4-1,TRBJ2-5,-,CASSDGQGQETQYF
TRBV30,TRBJ1-3,-,CAWSPGQLFSGNTIYF
TRBV18,TRBJ2-6,-,CASSQDYVLTF
TRBV7-8,TRBJ1-5,-,CASSLGDRGNQPQHF
TRBV12-2,TRBJ2-3,-,CASRLEVREGPGDTQYF
TRBV11-3,TRBJ1-1,-,CASSQGVNTEAFF
TRBV27,TRBJ2-6,-,CASRASGANVLTF
TRBV6-5,TRBJ2-7,-,CASRVTGSEQYF
TRBV9,TRBJ2-2,-,CASSVWETGELFF
TRBV5-5,TRBJ2-7,-,CASSWDRGEQYF
TRBV9,TRBJ2-2,-,CASSVVAAGGTGELFF
TRBV3-1/TRBV3-2,TRBJ1-5,-,CASSQGDSPSNQPQHF
TRBV5-8,TRBJ1-1,-,CASSPYRGSGTEAFF
TRBV19,TRBJ1-1,once,CASRTVSANTEAFF
TRBV11-3,TRBJ2-5,-,CASSLQGPGQYQETQYF
TRBV6-6,TRBJ1-1,-,CASSDRVAAFF
TRBV5-1,TRBJ2-1,once,CASSFWTSGRSYDEQFF
TRBV28,TRBJ2-3,-,CASSHSGQATDTQYF
TRBV3-1/TRBV3-2,TRBJ2-7,-,CASSLFALGEQYF
TRBV11-3,TRBJ1-2,-,CASSRETGVGQPGYTF
TRBV6-5,TRBJ1-4,-,CASDQEQGQGGKLFF
TRBV9,TRBJ2-5,few,CASSAGLAGGSQYF
TRBV19,TRBJ1-2,few,CASTGQGHYGYTF
TRBV6-1,TRBJ1-5,few,CASSEARHHQPQHF
TRBV5-1,TRBJ2-5,-,CASSFFGTGDGTQYF
TRBV5-1,TRBJ2-5,-,CASSYGAGRETQYF
TRBV5-5,TRBJ2-6,few,CASSLALAGVYSGANVLTF
TRBV28,TRBJ2-7,-,CASRLAGGSPYEQYF
TRBV30,TRBJ1-1,-,CAWSATGLYATEAFF
TRBV2,TRBJ2-5,-,CASSEGLAGGPTQYF
TRBV2,TRBJ1-5,-,CASSESGRGNAQHF
TRBV14,TRBJ1-1,-,CASSGTTLEGAFF
TRBV20-1,TRBJ1-6,-,CSASYLEGGRSNSPLHF
TRBV2,TRBJ2-7,-,CASRKGLAETYEQYF
TRBV29-1,TRBJ1-2,-,CSVGPRGGHGYTF
TRBV5-6,TRBJ2-7,-,CASSLDRDRSYEQYF
TRBV2,TRBJ1-4,-,CASSGGDRENEKLFF